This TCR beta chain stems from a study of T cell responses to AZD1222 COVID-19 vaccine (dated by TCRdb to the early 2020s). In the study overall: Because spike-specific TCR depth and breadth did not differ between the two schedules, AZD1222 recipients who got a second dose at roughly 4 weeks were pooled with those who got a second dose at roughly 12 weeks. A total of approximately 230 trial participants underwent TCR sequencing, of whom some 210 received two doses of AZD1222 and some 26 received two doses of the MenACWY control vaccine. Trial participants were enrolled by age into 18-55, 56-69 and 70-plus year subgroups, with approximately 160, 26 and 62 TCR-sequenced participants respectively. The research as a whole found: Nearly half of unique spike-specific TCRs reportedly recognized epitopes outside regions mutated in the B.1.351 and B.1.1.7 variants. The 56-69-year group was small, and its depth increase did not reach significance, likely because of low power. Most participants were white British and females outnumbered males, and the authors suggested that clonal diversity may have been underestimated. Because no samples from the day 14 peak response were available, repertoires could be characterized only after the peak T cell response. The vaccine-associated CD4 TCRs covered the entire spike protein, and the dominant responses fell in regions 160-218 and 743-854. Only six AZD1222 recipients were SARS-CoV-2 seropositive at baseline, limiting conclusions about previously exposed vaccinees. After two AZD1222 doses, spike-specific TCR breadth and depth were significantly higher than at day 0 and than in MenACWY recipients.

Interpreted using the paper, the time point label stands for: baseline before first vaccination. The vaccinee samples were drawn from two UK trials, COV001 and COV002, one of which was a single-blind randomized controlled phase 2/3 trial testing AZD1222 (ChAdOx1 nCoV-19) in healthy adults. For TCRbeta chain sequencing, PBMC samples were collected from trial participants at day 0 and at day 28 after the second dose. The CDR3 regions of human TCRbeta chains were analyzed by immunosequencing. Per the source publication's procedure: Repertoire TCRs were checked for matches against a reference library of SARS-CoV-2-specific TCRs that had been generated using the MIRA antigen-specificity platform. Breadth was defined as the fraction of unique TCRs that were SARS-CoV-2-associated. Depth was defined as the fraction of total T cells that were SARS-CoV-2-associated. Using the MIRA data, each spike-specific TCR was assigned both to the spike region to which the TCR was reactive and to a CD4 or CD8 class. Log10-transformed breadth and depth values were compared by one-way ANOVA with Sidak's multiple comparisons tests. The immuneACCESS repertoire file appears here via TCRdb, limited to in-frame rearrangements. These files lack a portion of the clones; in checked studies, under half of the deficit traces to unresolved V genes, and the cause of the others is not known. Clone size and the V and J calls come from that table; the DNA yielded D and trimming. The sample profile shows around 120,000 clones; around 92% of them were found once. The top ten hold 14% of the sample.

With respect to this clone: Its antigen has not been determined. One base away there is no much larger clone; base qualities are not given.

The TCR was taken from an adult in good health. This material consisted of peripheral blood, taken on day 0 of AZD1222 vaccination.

In nucleotides, the sequence is TGTGCCAGCAGCTCGGACCCGGGACAGGGTAACTATGGCTACACCTTC. Translated, it reads CASSSDPGQGNYGYTF. The chain was built from TRBV5-4 and TRBJ1-2, with 9 middle bases fitting TRBD1. Trimmed from V: 3 bases; trimmed from J: 1 base; junction bases lacking a gene match: 7. CDR3 length: 16 amino acids, cysteine to phenylalanine. Of all the DNA, just the CDR3 is kept, 48 bases in frame from base 1. Looking up the germline V gene (reference sequence) yields CDR1 SGHNT and CDR2 YYREEE. Reference TRBV5-4 and TRBJ1-2 genes cover what lies past the CDR3, so the full variable domain is ETGVTQSPTHLIKTRGQQVTLRCSSQSGHNTVSWYQQALGQGPQFIFQYYREEENGRGNFPPRFSGLQFPNYSSELNVNALELDDSALYLCASSSDPGQGNYGYTFGSGTRLTVV.